This TCR beta chain was sequenced in a study of T cells in women clearing cervical HPV infection. Points from the study as a whole: Repertoire richness, not evenness, was significantly elevated in CIN3+ cases versus controls.

Produced via immunoSEQ multiplex PCR; TCRdb's table is partial and in-frame only. This sample's table reports 28,000 or so clones. On this clone itself: Its target is unknown.

Sequences were obtained from blood buffy coat. The TCR originated in a woman between 18 and 69 years old with a cervical HPV16 infection that either progressed to CIN3+ or cleared (not recorded which).

The sequenced part of the CDR3 DNA is TGTGCCATCAGTGAAACAGGGGAAAAGACC. Translated, it gives CAISETGEKT. The CDR3 as a whole reads CAISETGEKTQYF. This chain joins TRBV10-3 and TRBJ2-5, with 7 nucleotides matching TRBD1. The read terminates 3 residues before the CDR3 end, so the remaining end is supplied by the germline J gene. Germline V gene data show CDR1 as ENHRY and CDR2 as SYGVKD. J was trimmed by 6 bases and V by 3 bases; bases with no gene match: 4. The CDR3 contains 13 residues.